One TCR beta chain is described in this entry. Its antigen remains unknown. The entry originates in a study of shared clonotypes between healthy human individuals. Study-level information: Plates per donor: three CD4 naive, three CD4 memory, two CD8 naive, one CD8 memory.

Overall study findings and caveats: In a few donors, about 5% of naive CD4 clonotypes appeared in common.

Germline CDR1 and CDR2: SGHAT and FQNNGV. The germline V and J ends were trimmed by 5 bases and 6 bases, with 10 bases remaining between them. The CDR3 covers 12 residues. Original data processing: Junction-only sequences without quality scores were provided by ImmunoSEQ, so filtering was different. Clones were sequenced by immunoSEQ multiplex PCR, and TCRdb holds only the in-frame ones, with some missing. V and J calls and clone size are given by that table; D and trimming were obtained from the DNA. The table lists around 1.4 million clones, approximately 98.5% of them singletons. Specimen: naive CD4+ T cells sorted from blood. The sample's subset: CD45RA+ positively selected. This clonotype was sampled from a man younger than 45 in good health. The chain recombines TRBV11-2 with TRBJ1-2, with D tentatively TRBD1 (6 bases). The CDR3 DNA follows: TGTGCCAGCAGCGACAGGTTAGATGGCTACACCTTC. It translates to CASSDRLDGYTF. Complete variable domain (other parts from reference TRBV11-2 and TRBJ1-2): EAGVAQSPRYKIIEKRQSVAFWCNPISGHATLYWYQQILGQGPKLLIQFQNNGVVDDSQLPKDRFSAERLKGVDSTLKIQPAKLEDSAVYLCASSDRLDGYTFGSGTRLTVV.